This T cell receptor (beta chain) was observed in a study of CD8 T cells in ankylosing spondylitis (TCRdb year 2017). Study-level background: To find TCR variants linked to disease, the study profiled T cell receptor beta repertoires in ankylosing spondylitis patients and healthy donors. Peripheral blood was sampled, and synovial fluid was also collected from ankylosing spondylitis patients. In total, the full study cohort was made up of 100 to 140 healthy donors and 25 or so ankylosing spondylitis patients. Study-wide findings and limitations: Some TCR beta motif variants had previously been reported in synovial fluid and blood of reactive arthritis patients, which suggested common disease-initiation mechanisms. Blood from ankylosing spondylitis patients appeared to be characterized by a TCR beta motif made up of about 8 highly homologous amino acid variants. The disease-linked clones showed a CD8+ phenotype and occurred at relatively low frequencies in peripheral blood. Significant enrichment of the disease-linked clones was reported in matched synovial fluid samples from ankylosing spondylitis patients.

As to this clonotype: What this receptor recognizes is not known. Per-base quality was not reported, and no clone a single base away is much larger than it.

Reads for this sample came from an Illumina HiSeq 2500. Quantitative 5'-RACE with molecular barcodes was used to prepare TCR beta libraries. The source study handled its data this way. A new computational method, built on a probabilistic model of VDJ rearrangement, was used to identify disease-linked TCR variants. TCRdb passed the public sequencing reads through fastp at Q25 and MiXCR, retaining productive beta sequences. Under each unique CDR3 protein, matching rows form one entry showing the most common genes and DNA. In this record, the V and J calls reflect TCRdb's handling and not the investigators' own analysis. The sample has around 890,000 distinct CDR3 sequences on record, roughly 10% of them singletons. Roughly 0.51% of the sample comes from the top ten. The CDR3 runs 16 amino acids, cysteine and phenylalanine included. CDR3 DNA only is kept here, 48 bases in frame from base 1. Reading the germline V gene gives CDR1 SGHTA and CDR2 FQGNSA. For this chain, trimming is 4 bases at the V end and 4 bases at the J end, and the number of junction bases without a gene match is 9.

The receptor chain draws on TRBV7-2 and TRBJ2-1, with 8 middle bases fitting TRBD2. Sequenced: blood, either unsorted or a sorted T cell fraction (not recorded which). The clonotype comes from a male donor with ankylosing spondylitis. The nucleotides read TGTGCCAGCAGCTCCCAAGCGGGAGAACGGTACAATGAGCAGTTCTTC. Protein translation: CASSSQAGERYNEQFF. Extended through the reference TRBV7-2 and TRBJ2-1 proteins, this CDR3 yields the full variable domain: GAGVSQSPSNKVTEKGKDVELRCDPISGHTALYWYRQSLGQGLEFLIYFQGNSAPDKSGLPSDRFSAERTGGSVSTLTIQRTQQEDSAVYLCASSSQAGERYNEQFFGPGTRLTVL.